These 18 T cell receptor beta chains originate from one sample sequenced in a study of neurological immune-mediated disorders. In TCRdb, the 5' RACE reads were re-called with MiXCR into one record per CDR3 protein. The profile shows some 47,000 distinct CDR3 sequences, around a fifth of them singletons. Time point meaning: technical triplicate 3. The sequenced sample consisted of PBMCs. The receptor source for this set is a man between 60 and 75 years old with HTLV-1-associated myelopathy (HAM/TSP).

This clonotype was seen repeatedly, ten times or more. The chain links TRBV27 to TRBJ2-7, with D maybe TRBD2 (6 bases). V was cut by 3 bases and J by 6 bases, with 18 bases left in between. Germline lookup yields CDR1 MNHEY and CDR2 SMNVEV (reference sequence). The CDR3 extends over 15 amino acids. The CDR3: CASSLTGTPGLEQYF. CDR3 sequence (DNA): TGTGCCAGCAGTTTGACCGGGACTCCCGGGCTCGAGCAGTACTTC.

This clonotype was seen many times. The chain couples TRBV6-2 or TRBV6-3 to TRBJ2-5; D is ambiguous. The CDR3 spans 12 residues. CDR1 MNHEY and CDR2 SVGEGT come from the germline V gene. V lost 8 bases, J lost 4 bases, and 11 bases lay in between. DNA for the CDR3: TGTGCCAGCGCGTCGGGTGGAGAGACCCAGTACTTC. Its translation is CASASGGETQYF.

This clonotype was recorded many times. This rearrangement joins TRBV6-2 or TRBV6-3 to TRBJ2-1; 10 bases are shared with TRBD2. CDR3 length equals 16 residues. Germline-derived CDR1 and CDR2 are MNHEY and SVGEGT. Trimming at V came to 8 bases and at J to 5 bases, leaving 12 bases not matched to a gene. The CDR3 loop is CASRRFGTSVHNEQFF. In DNA form, the CDR3 reads TGTGCCAGCCGCCGATTCGGGACTAGCGTCCACAATGAGCAGTTCTTC.

There are many counts of this clonotype. V is TRBV20-1 and J is TRBJ1-4; a weak D match, TRBD1 (5 bases). Germline V gives CDR1 DFQATT, CDR2 SNEGSKA (reference sequence). Trimming left V 1 base short and J 12 bases short, with 12 bases between. CDR3 size: 12 residues. Written as DNA, the CDR3 is TGCAGTGCTAGAGCCGGGGCGGGAGAACTGTTTTTT. Translating it yields CSARAGAGELFF.

This sequence joins TRBV5-6 and TRBJ1-5; a weak D match, TRBD1 (5 bases). Trimming shortened V by 5 bases and J by 0 bases, and 18 bases separated the two germline ends. Germline loops: CDR1 SGHDT, CDR2 YYEEEE. The CDR3 has 17 amino acids. The CDR3 region is CASSFGRGTYSNQPQHF. CDR3 sequence (DNA): TGTGCCAGCAGTTTCGGGCGAGGGACCTATAGCAATCAGCCCCAGCATTTT. The entire variable domain, with the rest obtained from reference TRBV5-6 and TRBJ1-5, is as follows: DAGVTQSPTHLIKTRGQQVTLRCSPKSGHDTVSWYQQALGQGPQFIFQYYEEEERQRGNFPDRFSGHQFPNYSSELNVNALLLGDSALYLCASSFGRGTYSNQPQHFGDGTRLSIL.

This chain uses TRBV5-1 with TRBJ2-5, with 10 bases matching TRBD2. CDR1 SGHRS and CDR2 YFSETQ come from the germline V gene. The length of the CDR3 is 15 residues. The J segment lost 2 bases and the V segment lost 4 bases, leaving 5 bases of the junction unmatched. For the CDR3, the DNA is TGCGCCAGCAGCAGCGGGAGGGCCGGGCAAGAGACCCAGTACTTC. Translating it yields CASSSGRAGQETQYF.

The table lists this clonotype with many counts. The V and J genes are TRBV2 and TRBJ1-5; D uncertain. This CDR3 has 15 residues. Germline loops: CDR1 SNHLY, CDR2 FYNNEI. Trimming stripped 3 bases from V and 0 bases from J, with 9 bases between. The CDR3 DNA is TGTGCCAGCAGTGAGGTGGAATATAGCAATCAGCCCCAGCATTTT. Amino acids: CASSEVEYSNQPQHF. The whole variable domain, filled in from reference TRBV2 and TRBJ1-5, reads EPEVTQTPSHQVTQMGQEVILRCVPISNHLYFYWYRQILGQKVEFLVSFYNNEISEKSEIFDDQFSVERPDGSNFTLKIRSTKLEDSAMYFCASSEVEYSNQPQHFGDGTRLSIL.

This clonotype occurred a few times. V usage is TRBV6-5 and J usage is TRBJ1-3; 8 nucleotides match TRBD1. Per germline, CDR1 MNHEY and CDR2 SVGAGI. The V and J ends lost 6 bases and 0 bases, in that order; junction bases with no gene match: 7. This CDR3 region has 16 residues. The CDR3 bases are TGTGCCAGCAGCCCCGGGACAGGCATCTCTGGAAACACCATATATTTT. The encoded protein is CASSPGTGISGNTIYF.

This clonotype was recorded at least ten times. The chain links TRBV6-6 to TRBJ1-5; D might be TRBD1 (6 bases). CDR1 is MNHNY and CDR2 is SVGAGI in the germline V gene (reference sequence). V lost 0 bases, J lost 6 bases, and 18 bases lay in between. The CDR3 has 17 amino acids. This CDR3 is CASSYSADATGTQPQHF. The DNA of the CDR3 is TGTGCCAGCAGTTACTCCGCCGACGCCACAGGGACTCAGCCCCAGCATTTT.

This clonotype was detected ten times or more. The J gene is TRBJ2-5, the V gene TRBV5-1; 10 bases are shared with TRBD1. Germline V lookup: CDR1 SGHRS, CDR2 YFSETQ. With 0 bases clipped from V and 5 bases from J, the junction kept 4 bases outside the gene matches. The CDR3 totals 15 residues. CDR3 sequence: CASSLGQGAVETQYF. In nucleotides, the CDR3 is TGCGCCAGCAGCTTGGGACAGGGGGCCGTGGAGACCCAGTACTTC. Together with reference TRBV5-1 and TRBJ2-5, the CDR3 gives the full variable domain: KAGVTQTPRYLIKTRGQQVTLSCSPISGHRSVSWYQQTPGQGLQFLFEYFSETQRNKGNFPGRFSGRQFSNSRSEMNVSTLELGDSALYLCASSLGQGAVETQYFGPGTRLLVL.

In its sample, this clonotype was seen many times. The rearrangement joins TRBV7-9 to TRBJ2-1; no definite D call. Germline V gene sequence: CDR1 SEHNR, CDR2 FQNEAQ (reference sequence). The CDR3 has 13 amino acids. V dropped 0 bases and J dropped 3 bases, with 3 bases sitting between them. In DNA, the CDR3 is TGTGCCAGCAGCTTAGCAGTCTACAATGAGCAGTTCTTC. Protein: CASSLAVYNEQFF.

The chain uses TRBV10-1 and TRBJ1-1; tentatively, D is TRBD1 (5 bases). This CDR3 region has 13 residues. Trimming shortened V by 4 bases and J by 3 bases, and 9 bases separated the two germline ends. Germline values: CDR1 WNHNN, CDR2 SYGVQD (reference sequence). The CDR3 here is CASSVLGDTEAFF. CDR3 nucleotides: TGCGCCAGCAGTGTCCTAGGGGACACTGAAGCTTTCTTT.

This clonotype came up once. The rearrangement uses TRBV5-1 and TRBJ2-7; no firm D call. CDR3 length equals 11 residues. V shed 7 bases and J shed 4 bases, with 9 bases lying between them. Germline V gene sequence: CDR1 SGHRS, CDR2 YFSETQ. The CDR3 loop reads CASWEKYEQYF. The CDR3 nucleotides are TGCGCCAGCTGGGAAAAATACGAGCAGTACTTC.

This clonotype has at least ten counts. The gene calls are TRBV20-1 and TRBJ1-5, with 7 bases lining up with TRBD1. The CDR3 is 14 residues long. Germline CDR1 and CDR2: DFQATT and SNEGSKA (reference sequence). Trimming took 3 bases from V and 3 from J; bases not matched to a gene: 5. The CDR3 protein is CSASRGQVNQPQHF. The CDR3 nucleotides are TGCAGTGCTAGTCGCGGACAGGTCAATCAGCCCCAGCATTTT.

Ten or more counts support this clonotype. The CDR3 DNA follows: TGTGCCATCTCCACAGGGAGCGAGGAGCCCCAGCATTTT. It is translated as CAISTGSEEPQHF. The chain uses TRBV10-3 and TRBJ1-5, with TRBD1 as a possible D gene (6 bases). The CDR3 runs to 13 residues. Deletions cut 8 bases from V and 8 bases from J, with 16 bases between. Germline values: CDR1 ENHRY, CDR2 SYGVKD.

Comments on this clonotype: The junction and the germline gene differ at one end; a read error may be behind it. The V call is TRBV5-1, the J call TRBJ1-1; possible D gene TRBD1, 5 bases. Per the germline V gene, CDR1 is SGHRS and CDR2 is YFSETQ. The CDR3 totals 15 residues. The CDR3 bases are TGCTCCAGCAGCTTCATTGGACAAGTGGACACTGAAGCTTTCTTT. It translates to CSSSFIGQVDTEAFF.

This clonotype was seen just once. The chain employs TRBV12-3 or TRBV12-4 and TRBJ1-1; D gene ambiguous. V was trimmed by 2 bases and J by 1 base, leaving 5 bases between them. The CDR3 length is 13 residues. CDR3 nucleotides: TGTGCCAGCAGTTTATTCGGGAACACTGAAGCTTTCTTT. It encodes CASSLFGNTEAFF.

V and J are TRBV19 and TRBJ2-2; TRBD1 might be the D (6 bases). Trimming took off 3 bases at V and 8 bases at J, with 16 bases between the two ends. The CDR3 totals 15 residues. Per the germline V gene, CDR1 is LNHDA and CDR2 is SQIVND (reference sequence). In DNA, the CDR3 is TGTGCCAGTAGTATTTCAGGGGAAGGCACAGGGGAGCTGTTTTTT. It is translated as CASSISGEGTGELFF.